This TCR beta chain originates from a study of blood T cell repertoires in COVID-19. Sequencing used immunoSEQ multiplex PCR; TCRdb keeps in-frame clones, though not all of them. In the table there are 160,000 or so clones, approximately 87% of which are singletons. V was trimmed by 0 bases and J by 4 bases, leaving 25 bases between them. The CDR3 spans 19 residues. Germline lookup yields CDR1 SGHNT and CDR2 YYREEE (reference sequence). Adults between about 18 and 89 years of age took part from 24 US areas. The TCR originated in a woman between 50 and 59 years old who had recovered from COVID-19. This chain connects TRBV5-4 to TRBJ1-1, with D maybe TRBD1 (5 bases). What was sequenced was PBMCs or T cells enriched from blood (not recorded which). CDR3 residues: CASSLGPFIRVGVGTEAFF. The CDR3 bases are TGTGCCAGCAGCTTGGGCCCTTTTATCCGCGTAGGGGTCGGCACTGAAGCTTTCTTT.